This T cell receptor (beta chain) is drawn from a study of CD8 T cells in Susac syndrome. Study-wide points: The study conceded that its TCR sequencing and HLA analysis involved relatively few individuals.

V lost 1 base and J 5 bases, leaving 15 bases between the germline ends. Germline-derived CDR1 and CDR2 are LNHDA and SQIVND (reference sequence). The CDR3 consists of 16 residues. Sequencing of TCR beta was undertaken in CD8+ and CD4+ T cells derived from blood. TEMRA cells were FACS-enriched, and CD8+ and CD4+ T cells were isolated negatively. The RNA input was roughly 0.5 to 1 ug, and it was reverse transcribed with random hexamers. An immunoSEQ multiplex PCR amplified TCR beta CDR3 over 54 Vbeta and 13 Jbeta. TCRdb itself ran the immunoSEQ multiplex PCR reads through MiXCR, one entry per CDR3 protein. The repertoire includes under 200,000 distinct CDR3 sequences, roughly 94% of them detected once, and approximately 0.094% sits in the top ten. As for this clonotype: Its antigen is unidentified.

This TCR was recovered from a human donor in good health. This chain connects TRBV19 to TRBJ2-1; tentative D call: TRBD2 (5 bases). The specimen sequenced was CD4+ T cells from PBMCs. Here the CDR3 reads CASSIGTPLDHNEQFF. Written as DNA, the CDR3 is TGTGCCAGTAGTATAGGGACTCCGTTGGACCACAATGAGCAGTTCTTC.